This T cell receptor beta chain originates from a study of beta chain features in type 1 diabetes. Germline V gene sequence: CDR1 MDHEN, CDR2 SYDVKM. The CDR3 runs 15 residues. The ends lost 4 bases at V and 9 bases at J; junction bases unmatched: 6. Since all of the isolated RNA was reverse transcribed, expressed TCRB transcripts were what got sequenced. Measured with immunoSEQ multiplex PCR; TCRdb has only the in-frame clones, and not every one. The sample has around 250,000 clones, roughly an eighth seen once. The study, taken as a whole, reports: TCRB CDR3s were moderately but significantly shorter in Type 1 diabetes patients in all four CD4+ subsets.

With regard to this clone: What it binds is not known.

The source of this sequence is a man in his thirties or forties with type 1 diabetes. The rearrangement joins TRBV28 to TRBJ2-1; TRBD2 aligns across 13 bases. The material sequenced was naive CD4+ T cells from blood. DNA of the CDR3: TGTGCCAGCAGTTCCACTAGCGGGAGGGCTAGTGAGCAGTTCTTC. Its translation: CASSSTSGRASEQFF.